What follows is one TCR beta chain and its context. Its antigen is currently unknown. Reverse transcribed after extraction, RNA yielded cDNA as the sequencing template. Repertoires were generated with immunoSEQ multiplex PCR, while TCRdb's copy carries only in-frame clones and drops some. The sample yields some 88,000 clones, around 40% seen once. Treatment: oral pan-JAK inhibitor, 5-10 mg twice daily. This sample stems from a study of CD8+ T cells in alopecia areata. About the research overall: Treatment of the treated patients consisted of oral tofacitinib, 5 to 10 mg twice daily.

Findings and limits, study-wide: Many expanded lesional clones remained in scalp and blood on tofacitinib. Among the top 100, expanded CD8+ clones were significantly decreased by tofacitinib, as was scalp clonality.

The source material was CD8+ T cells sorted from blood, sampled at week 24, from a patient treated with tofacitinib. The clonotype comes from a human donor with alopecia areata.

CDR3 sequence: CASSGLDGELFF. The CDR3 bases are TGTGCCAGCAGTGGGTTAGACGGGGAGCTGTTTTTT. The chain couples TRBV7-6 to TRBJ2-2; D not resolved. CDR1 SGHVS and CDR2 FNYEAQ come from the germline V gene. The CDR3 covers 12 residues. V lost 6 bases and J lost 7, with 9 bases in between.